This TCR beta chain was found in a study of CD8 T cells in ankylosing spondylitis. Study conclusions and caveats: Past research had described some motif variants in reactive arthritis synovial fluid and blood. Significant enrichment of disease-linked clones was reported in matched ankylosing spondylitis synovial fluid. Seemingly distinctive of ankylosing spondylitis blood was a TCR beta motif formed by eight highly homologous variants.

TCRdb re-derived calls from the 5' RACE reads in MiXCR, one entry per CDR3 protein. The data contain some 330,000 distinct CDR3 sequences, approximately 8% of them seen just once; the ten biggest clones take up 13% to 15%. Concerning this clonotype itself: Its antigen is still unknown.

This TCR was sampled from a male donor with ankylosing spondylitis. Sequencing used blood, either unsorted or a sorted T cell fraction (not recorded which).

As DNA, the CDR3 is TGTGCCAGCAGTTGGGACAGGGCCTATAGCAATCAGCCCCAGCATTTT. It is translated as CASSWDRAYSNQPQHF. The chain links TRBV28 to TRBJ1-5; 9 bases fit TRBD1. The germline CDR1 and CDR2 sequences are MDHEN and SYDVKM. The CDR3 covers 16 residues. With 4 bases clipped from V and 0 bases from J, the junction kept 4 bases outside the gene matches.